The 2 T cell receptor beta chains listed next were all sequenced from one sample in a study of Graves' ophthalmopathy and Graves' hyperthyroidism. Scientists amplified the TCR beta CDR3 regions from RNA transcripts. An opening RT-PCR round employed HTBI primers and preceded a second-round multiplex PCR. From the multiplex PCR reads, TCRdb called clonotypes with MiXCR, one entry per CDR3 protein. The sample has about 370,000 distinct CDR3 sequences, about a sixth seen once. The sample was peripheral blood. The receptors derive from an adult woman with stable Graves' hyperthyroidism.

There are many counts of this clonotype. V is TRBV25-1 and J is TRBJ2-2; TRBD2 aligns across 7 bases. The germline gives CDR1 MGHDK, CDR2 SYGVNS. The CDR3 runs to 15 residues. The J segment lost 3 bases and the V segment lost 1 base, leaving 2 bases of the junction unmatched. CDR3 bases: TGTGCCAGCAGTGAATGGGGGGGGGACACCGGGGAGCTGTTTTTT. Protein: CASSEWGGDTGELFF.

This clonotype was seen many times. The rearrangement joins TRBV6-1 to TRBJ2-7, with 10 bases identical to TRBD2. Germline assignment: CDR1 MNHNS and CDR2 SASEGT. CDR3 size: 11 residues. The chain's CDR3 is CASGRFDEQYF. The DNA of the CDR3 is TGTGCTAGCGGGAGGTTCGACGAGCAGTACTTC.